This entry concerns a single T cell receptor (beta chain). This entry is derived from a study of cytomegalovirus exposure and HLA in healthy donors. The PCR employed 60 Vbeta primers together with 13 Jbeta primers. Clones were sequenced by immunoSEQ multiplex PCR, and TCRdb holds only the in-frame ones, with some missing. The sample carries 150,000 to 200,000 clones, approximately 90% recorded once. CDR3 length: 15 amino acids. Per germline, CDR1 MNHNS and CDR2 SASEGT. The V segment lost 4 bases and the J segment 0 bases; nucleotides outside the gene matches: 6. The chain links TRBV6-1 to TRBJ2-7, with 7 nucleotides matching TRBD2. The source material was PBMCs. The source of this sequence is a woman aged 25-40 years in good health and CMV-seronegative. In nucleotides, the CDR3 is TGTGCCAGCAGTGGAACTAGCGCATACTCCTACGAGCAGTACTTC. Amino acids: CASSGTSAYSYEQYF.